These 8 T cell receptor beta chains share one sample of origin, sequenced in a study of blood T cell repertoires in COVID-19. Produced via immunoSEQ multiplex PCR; TCRdb's table is partial and in-frame only. The sample consists of 300,000 to 400,000 clones, about nine tenths of them appearing once. Sequencing used PBMCs or T cells enriched from blood (not recorded which). The receptors come from a man in his 60s who had recovered from COVID-19.

The rearrangement joins TRBV6-6 to TRBJ1-4; no clear D. The V end was cut by 4 bases, the J end by 14 bases, with 11 bases between. CDR1 is MNHNY, CDR2 SVGAGI, per germline (reference sequence). This CDR3 has 11 amino acids. The chain's CDR3 is CASSSSKGLFF. The DNA for the CDR3 is TGTGCCAGCAGTTCTAGCAAGGGTCTGTTTTTT.

This chain connects TRBV4-2 to TRBJ2-1; D possibly corresponds to TRBD1 (6 bases). Trimming shortened V by 4 bases and J by 5 bases, and 12 bases separated the two germline ends. The CDR3 covers 14 residues. The V gene's germline CDR1 is LGHNA and CDR2 YNFKEQ. CDR3 in DNA: TGTGCCAGCAGCCCCCTTGAGGGGGACAATGAGCAGTTCTTC. This sequence encodes CASSPLEGDNEQFF.

The V and J genes are TRBV18 and TRBJ1-5; 9 nucleotides match TRBD1. The germline gives CDR1 KGHSH, CDR2 LQKENI. The ends lost 1 base at V and 5 bases at J; junction bases unmatched: 6. The CDR3 spans 16 residues. As DNA, the CDR3 is TGTGCCAGCTCACCACTGTCCGGACAGGGGCATCAGCCCCAGCATTTT. It translates to CASSPLSGQGHQPQHF.

V usage is TRBV6-4 and J usage is TRBJ2-5, with D maybe TRBD2 (6 bases). The CDR3 covers 13 residues. Germline V gene lookup returns CDR1 MRHNA and CDR2 SNTAGT. The V and J ends lost 4 bases and 5 bases respectively, with 11 bases between them. The CDR3 sequence: CASSGDLGETQYF. The CDR3 DNA follows: TGTGCCAGCAGTGGGGACTTAGGGGAGACCCAGTACTTC.

The CDR3, as DNA: TGCGCCACCTCACTTGACAGTCGAAATTCACCCCTCCACTTT. It translates to CATSLDSRNSPLHF. V and J are TRBV5-1 and TRBJ1-6, with a tentative D call TRBD1 (5 bases). Germline V CDR1 and CDR2: SGHRS, YFSETQ. The V end was cut by 9 bases, the J end by 7 bases, with 17 bases between. There are 14 residues in the CDR3. The variable domain in full, completed from reference TRBV5-1 and TRBJ1-6, reads KAGVTQTPRYLIKTRGQQVTLSCSPISGHRSVSWYQQTPGQGLQFLFEYFSETQRNKGNFPGRFSGRQFSNSRSEMNVSTLELGDSALYLCATSLDSRNSPLHFGNGTRLTVT.

The chain is built from TRBV24-1 and TRBJ2-7; 8 positions agree with TRBD1. CDR1 is KGHDR and CDR2 is SFDVKD in the germline V gene. This CDR3 spans 16 amino acids. Losses at the gene ends were 3 bases for V and 6 bases for J; bases not matched to a gene: 12. The CDR3 sequence is CATSDADRALSGEQYF. In DNA, the CDR3 is TGTGCCACCAGTGATGCGGACAGGGCCTTGTCCGGCGAGCAGTACTTC.

The chain links TRBV6-2 or TRBV6-3 to TRBJ2-1; D may be TRBD2 (5 bases). Deletions cut 5 bases from V and 9 bases from J, with 14 bases between. This CDR3 spans 13 amino acids. Looked up from germline, CDR1 is MNHEY and CDR2 is SVGEGT. CDR3 residues: CASSRVGEPEQFF. In DNA form, the CDR3 reads TGTGCCAGCAGTCGTGTCGGGGAACCTGAGCAGTTCTTC.

CDR3 sequence (DNA): TGTGCCAGCAGCCGACTAGCGGGAGGCACCTACGAGCAGTACTTC. The encoded protein is CASSRLAGGTYEQYF. The chain has TRBV3-1 (or the pseudogene TRBV3-2) and TRBJ2-7, with TRBD2 identical over 13 bases. Germline V gene sequence: CDR1 LGHDT, CDR2 YNNKEL (reference sequence). CDR3 length: 15 residues. V gave up 4 bases and J gave up 2 bases; unmatched junction bases: 2.